This passage covers 3 T cell receptor beta chains from one sample sequenced in a study of T-cell reconstitution after alpha-beta-depleted transplantation in children. Preparation of the TCRbeta library was carried out with unique molecular identifiers. TCRdb analysed the PCR reads with MiXCR anew, one entry per CDR3 protein. This table holds about half a million distinct CDR3 sequences, roughly an eighth found once. Sequencing was performed on PBMCs from the stem cell graft donor, taken from the stem cell graft. The source of these receptors is a human donor who donated a stem cell graft to a child with combined immunodeficiency.

This clonotype was seen more than once but under ten times. V is TRBV6-1 and J is TRBJ1-6; TRBD1 is a possible D gene (5 bases). There are 16 residues in the CDR3. The germline V gene encodes CDR1 MNHNS and CDR2 SASEGT. Trimming left V 1 base short and J 11 bases short, with 18 bases between. In nucleotides, the CDR3 is TGTGCCAGCAGTGAAGGCGTAGGGCAGGGTCAAACACCCCTCCACTTT. As protein: CASSEGVGQGQTPLHF.

The V gene is TRBV10-3, the J gene TRBJ1-1, with unresolved D. Per germline, CDR1 ENHRY and CDR2 SYGVKD. This CDR3 is built from 14 residues. The V end was cut by 5 bases, the J end by 2 bases, with 12 bases between. CDR3 DNA sequence: TGTGCCATCAGTCAACTATCAGAAAACACTGAAGCTTTCTTT. Its protein product is CAISQLSENTEAFF.

This clonotype was seen only a few times. The rearrangement joins TRBV6-1 to TRBJ2-2; 13 bases agree with TRBD2. CDR3 size: 14 residues. Germline-derived CDR1 and CDR2 are MNHNS and SASEGT. V lost 6 bases and J lost 7; bases outside the gene matches: 2. Written as DNA, the CDR3 is TGTGCCAGCAGAGGGACTAGCGGGATCGGGGAGCTGTTTTTT. Its translation: CASRGTSGIGELFF.